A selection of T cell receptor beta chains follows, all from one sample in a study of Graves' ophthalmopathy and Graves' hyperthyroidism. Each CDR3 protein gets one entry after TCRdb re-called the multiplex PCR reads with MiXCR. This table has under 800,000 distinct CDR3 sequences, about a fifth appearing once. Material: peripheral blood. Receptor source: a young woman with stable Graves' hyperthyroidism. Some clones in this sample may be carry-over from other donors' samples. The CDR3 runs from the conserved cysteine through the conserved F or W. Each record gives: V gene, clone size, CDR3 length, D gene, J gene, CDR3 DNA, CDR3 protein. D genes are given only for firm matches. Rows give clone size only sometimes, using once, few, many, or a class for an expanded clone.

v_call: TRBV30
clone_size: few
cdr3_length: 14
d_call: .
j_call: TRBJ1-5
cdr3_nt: TGTGCCTGGAGTGTAGATACAGCTTATCAGCCCCAGCATTTT
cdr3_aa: CAWSVDTAYQPQHF

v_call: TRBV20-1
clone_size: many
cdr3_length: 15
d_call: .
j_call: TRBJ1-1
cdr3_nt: TGCAGTGCTAGAGATTTACTGAGAAGGGTCACTGAAGCTTTCTTT
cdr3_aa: CSARDLLRRVTEAFF

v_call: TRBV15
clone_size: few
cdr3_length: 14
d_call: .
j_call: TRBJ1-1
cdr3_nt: TGTGCCACCAGCAGAGATAAGGGGAACACTGAAGCTTTCTTT
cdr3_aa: CATSRDKGNTEAFF

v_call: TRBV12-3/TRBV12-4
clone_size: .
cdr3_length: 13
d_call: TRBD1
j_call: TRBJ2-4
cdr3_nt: TGTGCCAGCAGTACGACAGGGCAAAACATTCAGTACTTC
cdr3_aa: CASSTTGQNIQYF

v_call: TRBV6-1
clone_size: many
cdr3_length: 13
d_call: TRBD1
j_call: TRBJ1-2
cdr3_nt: TGTGCCAGCAGGACGGGACAGGGCGGAGGCTACACCTTC
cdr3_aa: CASRTGQGGGYTF

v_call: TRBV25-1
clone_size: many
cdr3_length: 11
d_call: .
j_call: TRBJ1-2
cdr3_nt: TGTGCCAGCAGTGAATGGGGCTTCTACACCTTC
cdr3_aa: CASSEWGFYTF

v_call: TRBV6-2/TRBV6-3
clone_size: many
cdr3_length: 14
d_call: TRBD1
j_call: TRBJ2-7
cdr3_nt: TGTGCCAGCAGTCTTCAAGGACAGGGCTACGAGCAGTACTTC
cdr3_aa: CASSLQGQGYEQYF

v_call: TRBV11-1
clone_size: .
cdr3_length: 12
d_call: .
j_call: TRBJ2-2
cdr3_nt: TGTGCCAGCAGCCGATATACCGGGGAGCTGTTTTTT
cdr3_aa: CASSRYTGELFF

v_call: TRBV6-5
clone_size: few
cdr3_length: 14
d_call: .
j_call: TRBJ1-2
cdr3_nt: TGTGCCAGCAGTTACTCGCAGGGACGATATGGCTACACCTTC
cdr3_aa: CASSYSQGRYGYTF

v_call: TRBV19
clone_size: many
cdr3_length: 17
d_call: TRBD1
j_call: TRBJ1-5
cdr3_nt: TGTGCCTCAAAGAACCGGGACAGGGGAGGTATGAATCAGCCCCAGCATTTT
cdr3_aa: CASKNRDRGGMNQPQHF

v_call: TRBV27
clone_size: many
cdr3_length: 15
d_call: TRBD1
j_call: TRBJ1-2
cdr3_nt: TGTGCCAGCAGTACCCCGACAGGGAAGACGGATGGCTACACCTTC
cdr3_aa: CASSTPTGKTDGYTF

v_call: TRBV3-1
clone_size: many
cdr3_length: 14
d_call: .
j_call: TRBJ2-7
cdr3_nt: TGTGCCAGCAGCCAAAGACAGAGCTCCTACGAGCAGTACTTC
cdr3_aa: CASSQRQSSYEQYF

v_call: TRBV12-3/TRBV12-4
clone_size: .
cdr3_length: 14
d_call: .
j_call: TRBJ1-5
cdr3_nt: TGTGCCAGCAGTAATGGACTGCGGATCAGGCCCCAGCATTTT
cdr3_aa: CASSNGLRIRPQHF

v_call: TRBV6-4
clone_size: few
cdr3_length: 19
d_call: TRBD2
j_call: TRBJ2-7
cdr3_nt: TGTGCCAGCACTAACTCCGAACTCACTAGCGGGAAATACTCCTACGAGCAGTACTTC
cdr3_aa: CASTNSELTSGKYSYEQYF

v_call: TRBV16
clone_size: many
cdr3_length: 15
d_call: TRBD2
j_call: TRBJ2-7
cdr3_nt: TGTGCCAGCAGCCAATCCCCGGGACTAGGGCTGGAGCAGTACTTC
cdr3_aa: CASSQSPGLGLEQYF

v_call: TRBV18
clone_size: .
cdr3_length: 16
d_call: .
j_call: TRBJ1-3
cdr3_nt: TGTGCCAGCACAACGGACAGTTACTCCTCTGGAAACACCATATATTTT
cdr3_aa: CASTTDSYSSGNTIYF

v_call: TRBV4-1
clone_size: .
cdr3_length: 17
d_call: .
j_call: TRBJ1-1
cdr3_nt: TGCGCCAGCAGCCAAGATGAAGTGGTCGCCAGGGCCACTGAAGCTTTCTTT
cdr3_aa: CASSQDEVVARATEAFF

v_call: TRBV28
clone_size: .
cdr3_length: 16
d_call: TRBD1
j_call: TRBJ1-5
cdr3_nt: TGTGCCAGCAACGAAAACAGGGGATTCGGTAATCAGCCCCAGCATTTT
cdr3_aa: CASNENRGFGNQPQHF

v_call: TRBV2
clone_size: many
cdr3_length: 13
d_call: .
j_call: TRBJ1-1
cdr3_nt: TGTGCCAGCATCCCTTTCATCAACACTGAAGCTTTCTTT
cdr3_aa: CASIPFINTEAFF

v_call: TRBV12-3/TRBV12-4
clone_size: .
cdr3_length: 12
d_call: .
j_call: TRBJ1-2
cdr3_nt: TGTGCCAGCTCAAACAGCAACTATGGCTACACCTTC
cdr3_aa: CASSNSNYGYTF

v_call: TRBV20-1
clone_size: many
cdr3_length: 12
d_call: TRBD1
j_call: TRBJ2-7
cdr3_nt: TGCAGTGCTAAAGACAGGGGAGAAGAGCAGTACTTC
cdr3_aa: CSAKDRGEEQYF

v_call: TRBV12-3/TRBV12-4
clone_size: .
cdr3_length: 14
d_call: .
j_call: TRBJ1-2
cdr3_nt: TGTGCCAGCAGTTTTGACGCAGGGGACTATGGCTACACCTTC
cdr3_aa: CASSFDAGDYGYTF

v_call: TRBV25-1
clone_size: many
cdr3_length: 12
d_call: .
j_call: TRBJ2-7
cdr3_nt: TGTGCCAGCACGGCGGGCTCCTACGAGCAGTACTTC
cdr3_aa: CASTAGSYEQYF

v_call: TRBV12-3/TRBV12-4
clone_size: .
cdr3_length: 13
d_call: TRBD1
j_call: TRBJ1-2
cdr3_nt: TGTGCCAGCAGTCGCAACACAGGGGATGGCTACACCTTC
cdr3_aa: CASSRNTGDGYTF

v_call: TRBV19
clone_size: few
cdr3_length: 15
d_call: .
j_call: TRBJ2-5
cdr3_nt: TGTGCCAGTAAGAAAACTGACCTCGGTAGGGAGACCCAGTACTTC
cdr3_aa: CASKKTDLGRETQYF

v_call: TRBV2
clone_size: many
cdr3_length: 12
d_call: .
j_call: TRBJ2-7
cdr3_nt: TGTGCCAGCACTCTGGGAAGCCACGAGCAGTACTTC
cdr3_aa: CASTLGSHEQYF

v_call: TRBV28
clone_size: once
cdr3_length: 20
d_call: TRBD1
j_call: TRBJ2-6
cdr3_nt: TGTGCCAGCAGTTTTGGTTGGGGGACAGTTATTTTGTCTGGGGCCAACGTCCTGACTTTC
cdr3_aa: CASSFGWGTVILSGANVLTF

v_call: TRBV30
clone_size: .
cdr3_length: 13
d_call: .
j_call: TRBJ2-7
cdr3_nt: TGTGCCTGGAGTATCCAGCGCTCCTACGAGCAGTACTTC
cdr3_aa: CAWSIQRSYEQYF

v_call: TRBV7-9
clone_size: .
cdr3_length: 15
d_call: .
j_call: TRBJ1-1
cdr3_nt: TGTGCCAGCAGCCTGGGACATCAACCCCTCACTGAAGCTTTCTTT
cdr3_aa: CASSLGHQPLTEAFF

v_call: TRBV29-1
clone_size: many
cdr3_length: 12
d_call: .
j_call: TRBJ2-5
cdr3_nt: TGCAGCGTTGATTATGGCCGGGGGACCCAGTACTTC
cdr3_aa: CSVDYGRGTQYF

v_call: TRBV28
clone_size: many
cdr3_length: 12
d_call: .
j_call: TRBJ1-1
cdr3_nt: TGTGCCAGCAGTCCGAGGCCGTTCCCAGCTTTCTTT
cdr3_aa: CASSPRPFPAFF

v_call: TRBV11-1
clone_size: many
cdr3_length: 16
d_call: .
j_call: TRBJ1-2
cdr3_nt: TGTGCCAGCAGCTGGGCAGGACGAAGTCTATTCTATGGCTACACCTTC
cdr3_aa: CASSWAGRSLFYGYTF

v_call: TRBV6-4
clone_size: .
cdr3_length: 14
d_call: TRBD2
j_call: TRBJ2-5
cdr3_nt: TGTGCCAGCAGCTGGACTAGCTTCATGGAGACCCAGTACTTC
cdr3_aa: CASSWTSFMETQYF

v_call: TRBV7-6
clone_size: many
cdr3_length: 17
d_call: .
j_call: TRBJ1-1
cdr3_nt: TGTGCCAGCAGCTTGGCGGGGGGCTTAATCGGGGACACTGAAGCTTTCTTT
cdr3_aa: CASSLAGGLIGDTEAFF

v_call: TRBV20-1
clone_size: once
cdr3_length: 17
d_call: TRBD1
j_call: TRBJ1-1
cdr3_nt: TGCAGTGCTAGAGGTGGCGGACAGGGGAACCCTACGGCTGAAGCTTTCTTT
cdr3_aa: CSARGGGQGNPTAEAFF

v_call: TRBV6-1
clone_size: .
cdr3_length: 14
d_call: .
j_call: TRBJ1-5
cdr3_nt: TGTGCCAGCAATCGGTTTTTCAGCAATCAGCCCCAGCATTTT
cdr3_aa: CASNRFFSNQPQHF

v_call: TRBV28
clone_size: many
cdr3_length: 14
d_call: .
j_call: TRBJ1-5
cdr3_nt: TGTGCCAGCAGTCCAACCGGACGAGGACAGCCCCAGCATTTT
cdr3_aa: CASSPTGRGQPQHF

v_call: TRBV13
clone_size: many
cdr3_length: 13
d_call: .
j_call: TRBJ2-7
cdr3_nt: TGTGCCAGCAGCTACGTCCGAACCCACGAGCAGTACTTC
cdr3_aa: CASSYVRTHEQYF

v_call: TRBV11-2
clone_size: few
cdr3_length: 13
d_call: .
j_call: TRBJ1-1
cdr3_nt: TGTGCCAGCAGTTCTCAGCGGTTTAGTGAAGCTTTCTTT
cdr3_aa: CASSSQRFSEAFF

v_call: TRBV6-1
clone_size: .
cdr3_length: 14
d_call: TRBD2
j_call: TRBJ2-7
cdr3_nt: TGTGCCAGCACCTCTGGGACTAGCAAAAACGAGCAGTACTTC
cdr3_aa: CASTSGTSKNEQYF

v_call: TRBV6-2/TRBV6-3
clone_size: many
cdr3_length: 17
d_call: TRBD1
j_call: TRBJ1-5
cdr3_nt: TGTGCCAGCAGTTACTGGTTCAGGGGGCTATGGGGACAGCCCCAGCATTTT
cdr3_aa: CASSYWFRGLWGQPQHF

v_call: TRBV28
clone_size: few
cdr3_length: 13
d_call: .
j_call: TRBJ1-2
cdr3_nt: TGTGCCAGCAGCCCGCCCGGCCCATATGGCTACACCTTC
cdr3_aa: CASSPPGPYGYTF

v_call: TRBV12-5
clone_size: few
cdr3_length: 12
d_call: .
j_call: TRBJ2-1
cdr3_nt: TGTGCTAGTGGTTTGGTACTATTTGAGCAGTTCTTC
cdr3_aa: CASGLVLFEQFF

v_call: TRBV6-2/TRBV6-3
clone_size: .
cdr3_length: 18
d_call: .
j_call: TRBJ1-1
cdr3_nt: TGTGCCAGCAGCGTCTTCCCGACAGACCCAACGGGGAACACTGAAGCTTTCTTT
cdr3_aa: CASSVFPTDPTGNTEAFF

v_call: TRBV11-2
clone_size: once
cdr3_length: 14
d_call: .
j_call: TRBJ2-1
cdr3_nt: TGTGCCAGCAGCTTAGGGACAATCTACAATGAGCAGTTCTTC
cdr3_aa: CASSLGTIYNEQFF

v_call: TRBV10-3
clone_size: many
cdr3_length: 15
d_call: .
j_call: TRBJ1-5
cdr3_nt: TGTGCCATCAGTGACTCAACTACTAGCAATCAGCCCCAGCATTTT
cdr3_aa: CAISDSTTSNQPQHF

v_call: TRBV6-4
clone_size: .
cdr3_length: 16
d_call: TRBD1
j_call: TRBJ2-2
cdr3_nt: TGTGCCAGCAGTGACTCGAGGCAGGGGGTAACCGGGGAGCTGTTTTTT
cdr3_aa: CASSDSRQGVTGELFF